The 21 T cell receptor beta chains below were found in one sample sequenced in a study of blood T cell repertoires in COVID-19. TCRdb's table, derived via immunoSEQ multiplex PCR, lists solely in-frame clones and lacks some. The sample contains some 150,000 clones, about four fifths of which appear only once. What was sequenced was peripheral blood. All receptors derive from an elderly woman in a cohort sampled during active or convalescent COVID-19.

This clone was seen only once. The V gene is TRBV6-1, the J gene TRBJ1-2; D uncertain. CDR3 length equals 14 residues. Looked up from germline, CDR1 is MNHNS and CDR2 is SASEGT. Between the trimmed V and J ends, which lost 1 base and 0 bases, there was a span of 6 bases. CDR3 sequence: CASSEDSSNYGYTF. CDR3 DNA sequence: TGTGCCAGCAGTGAAGACAGCTCTAACTATGGCTACACCTTC.

The J gene is TRBJ2-1, the V gene TRBV18; 10 positions match TRBD2. The ends lost 2 bases at V and 7 bases at J; junction bases unmatched: 14. The CDR3 extends over 18 amino acids. Germline CDR1 reads KGHSH; CDR2 reads LQKENI. This CDR3 reads CASSPAGVRTSGTNEQFF. The CDR3 DNA sequence: TGTGCCAGCTCACCAGCTGGGGTGAGGACTAGCGGAACTAATGAGCAGTTCTTC.

The chain is built from TRBV29-1 and TRBJ1-2, with D perhaps matching TRBD1 (6 bases). CDR1 is SQVTM and CDR2 is ANQGSEA in the germline V gene. The CDR3 sequence is 14 residues long. V dropped 5 bases and J dropped 0 bases, with 13 bases sitting between them. In DNA, the CDR3 is TGCAGCGTTCATCCGAGACAGGCTAACTATGGCTACACCTTC. This codes for CSVHPRQANYGYTF.

V gene TRBV5-1 combines with J gene TRBJ1-2, with D perhaps TRBD1 (5 bases). The CDR3 runs 13 residues. CDR1 and CDR2 (germline): SGHRS, YFSETQ. Trimming stripped 4 bases from V and 6 bases from J, with 13 bases between. The CDR3 spells CASSAQGYNGYTF. The CDR3 DNA reads TGCGCCAGCAGCGCCCAGGGTTATAATGGCTACACCTTC.

The CDR3 region is CASSYAGGETQYF. CDR3 nucleotide sequence: TGTGCCAGCAGTTACGCAGGGGGAGAGACCCAGTACTTC. The chain recombines TRBV6-6 with TRBJ2-5; 7 bases map to TRBD1. CDR1 is MNHNY, CDR2 SVGAGI, per germline (reference sequence). The V segment lost 2 bases and the J segment 4 bases; nucleotides outside the gene matches: 1. This CDR3 has 13 amino acids.

This clone was recorded a few times. At one boundary the junction diverges from the germline segment, which might be a read error. V gene TRBV7-9 combines with J gene TRBJ1-5; 7 nucleotides agree with TRBD1. Germline CDR1 and CDR2: SEHNR and FQNEAQ (reference sequence). CDR3 length equals 15 residues. DNA for the CDR3: TGTGCCAGCAGCGTAGCCGGGACAGCAGGCAAGCCCCAGCATTTT. Residues: CASSVAGTAGKPQHF.

This rearrangement joins TRBV5-4 to TRBJ2-5; possibly TRBD2 for D (6 bases). There are 14 residues in the CDR3. Per the germline V gene, CDR1 is SGHNT and CDR2 is YYREEE (reference sequence). Trimming took 3 bases from V and 4 from J, leaving 13 bases between them. This CDR3 is CASSSPSEGETQYF. CDR3 sequence (DNA): TGTGCCAGCAGCTCCCCCTCGGAGGGAGAGACCCAGTACTTC.

J is TRBJ2-2 and V is TRBV5-1, with D uncertain. V was pared by 4 bases and J by 5 bases, with 9 bases between. The CDR3 extends over 13 amino acids. Germline CDR1 and CDR2: SGHRS and YFSETQ. The CDR3 coding sequence is TGCGCCAGCAGCCTACTCCTAACCGGGGAGCTGTTTTTT. Translated: CASSLLLTGELFF.

The chain uses TRBV6-5 and TRBJ2-7; D is undetermined. Germline-derived CDR1 and CDR2 are MNHEY and SVGAGI. There are 13 residues in the CDR3. The V gene lost 6 bases and the J gene lost 5 bases, with 14 bases spanning the gap. The CDR3 nucleotides read TGTGCCAGCAGCTTCGACGGGTTCCACGAGCAGTACGTC. It codes for CASSFDGFHEQYV.

The chain joins TRBV6-5 to TRBJ1-1; the match to TRBD1 covers 8 bases. Trimming removed 0 bases from V and 5 bases from J; junction bases left unmatched: 5. The germline gives CDR1 MNHEY, CDR2 SVGAGI. The CDR3 length is 15 residues. The CDR3 here is CASSYSNRGGTEAFF. CDR3 bases: TGTGCCAGCAGTTACTCGAACAGGGGGGGGACTGAAGCTTTCTTT.

On this clone itself: One end of the junction does not line up with germline, which may come from a read error. The V call is TRBV18, the J call TRBJ1-5, with 9 bases identical to TRBD1. CDR3 length equals 15 residues. Per the germline V gene, CDR1 is KGHSH and CDR2 is LQKENI. CDR3 residues: CASSPQGASNQPQHF. In DNA, the CDR3 is TGTGCCAGCTCGCCACAGGGGGCAAGCAATCAGCCCCAGCATTTT.

V and J are TRBV19 and TRBJ2-7, with TRBD1 identical over 7 bases. This CDR3 region has 14 residues. V was pared by 6 bases and J by 0 bases, with 5 bases of the junction left unmatched. Germline values: CDR1 LNHDA, CDR2 SQIVND (reference sequence). The chain's CDR3 is CASREGAVSYEQYF. Here the CDR3 DNA reads TGTGCCAGTAGAGAGGGGGCAGTCTCCTACGAGCAGTACTTC.

This clone was detected many times. J is TRBJ2-1 and V is TRBV5-1, with TRBD1 matching 7 bases. In germline, CDR1 is SGHRS, CDR2 YFSETQ. CDR3 size: 15 residues. Trimming took 4 bases from V and 8 from J; bases not matched to a gene: 12. CDR3 amino acids: CASSNPGQTEDEQFF. CDR3 bases: TGCGCCAGCAGCAACCCGGGACAGACGGAGGATGAGCAGTTCTTC.

The chain couples TRBV6-5 to TRBJ2-4; D ambiguous. Germline CDR1 MNHEY, CDR2 SVGAGI. Trimming removed 0 bases from V and 7 bases from J, with 7 bases in between. The CDR3 totals 13 residues. The CDR3 spells CASSYSLSNIQYF. As DNA, the CDR3 is TGTGCCAGCAGTTACTCACTGAGCAACATTCAGTACTTC.

V is TRBV9 and J is TRBJ1-1; possible D gene TRBD1, 5 bases. Germline CDR1 is SGDLS and CDR2 is YYNGEE. V lost 4 bases, J lost 3 bases, and 13 bases lay in between. CDR3 length: 14 residues. The CDR3 protein is CASSPREPYTEAFF. The CDR3 coding sequence is TGTGCCAGCAGCCCCAGGGAACCTTACACTGAAGCTTTCTTT. Drawing the rest from reference TRBV9 and TRBJ1-1, the complete variable domain is DSGVTQTPKHLITATGQRVTLRCSPRSGDLSVYWYQQSLDQGLQFLIQYYNGEERAKGNILERFSAQQFPDLHSELNLSSLELGDSALYFCASSPREPYTEAFFGQGTRLTVV.

The rearrangement links TRBV30 to TRBJ2-7; 10 bases map to TRBD2. V shed 2 bases and J 3 bases; nucleotides not matched to a gene: 1. The CDR3 spans 13 residues. The germline V gene encodes CDR1 GTSNPN and CDR2 SVGIG (reference sequence). The CDR3 is CAWSTSGNYEQYF. The CDR3 DNA is TGTGCCTGGAGTACTAGCGGGAACTACGAGCAGTACTTC.

The J gene is TRBJ2-3, the V gene TRBV7-9, with D uncertain. CDR1 and CDR2 from the germline V gene are SEHNR and FQNEAQ (reference sequence). The CDR3 is 13 amino acids. V gave up 2 bases and J gave up 10 bases, with 13 bases separating them. CDR3 nucleotide sequence: TGTGCCAGCAGCTTACTAGTTGGAGAAGCGCAGTATTTT. Translating gives CASSLLVGEAQYF. Looking up the rest from reference TRBV7-9 and TRBJ2-3 gives the full variable domain: DTGVSQNPRHKITKRGQNVTFRCDPISEHNRLYWYRQTLGQGPEFLTYFQNEAQLEKSRLLSDRFSAERPKGSFSTLEIQRTEQGDSAMYLCASSLLVGEAQYFGPGTRLTVL.

The V call is TRBV5-3, the J call TRBJ1-3, with D tentatively TRBD1 (5 bases). TRBV5-3 is flagged as an ORF with uncertain function. Trimming stripped 1 base from V and 8 bases from J, with 22 bases between. The CDR3 extends over 17 amino acids. As DNA, the CDR3 is TGTGCCAGAAGCTTGCCGGTTGTCGGGACGGCGGGGGACACCATATATTTT. Protein product: CARSLPVVGTAGDTIYF.

The chain carries TRBV5-1 and TRBJ2-1, with 11 bases lining up with TRBD2. The germline gives CDR1 SGHRS, CDR2 YFSETQ. V shed 1 base and J 12 bases; nucleotides not matched to a gene: 9. The CDR3 consists of 15 residues. Written as DNA, the CDR3 is TGCGCCAGCAGCTTGATAGCGGGGGGGCCGTCGCGGCAGTTCTTC. This encodes CASSLIAGGPSRQFF.

This chain joins TRBV7-2 and TRBJ2-7; TRBD1 aligns across 8 bases. Germline loops: CDR1 SGHTA, CDR2 FQGNSA. Trimming took 1 base from V and 4 from J; bases not matched to a gene: 6. The CDR3 is 15 amino acids. DNA of the CDR3: TGTGCCAGCAGCTTAGGACAGGGGATGGGGTACGAGCAGTACGTC. This gives the protein CASSLGQGMGYEQYV.

The CDR3 DNA sequence: TGTGCCATCAGTGAGTCGTTCACAGTCAATGAGCAGTTCTTC. Protein product: CAISESFTVNEQFF. This chain connects TRBV10-3 to TRBJ2-1; D is ambiguous. Trimming removed 0 bases at V and 6 bases at J, with 9 bases between. Germline V gene lookup returns CDR1 ENHRY and CDR2 SYGVKD. This CDR3 is 14 amino acids long.